Each of the 17 T cell receptor beta chains below was sequenced from the same sample in a study of blood T cell repertoires in COVID-19. Sequenced by immunoSEQ multiplex PCR; TCRdb stores in-frame clones only, minus some. The sample lists hundreds of thousands of clones; about 87% were seen once. The sample was peripheral blood. The receptors here all came from a woman between 25 and 40 years old who had recovered from COVID-19.

In its sample, this clone was seen a few times. The chain combines TRBV27 with TRBJ2-7, with D possibly TRBD1 on 6 matching bases. This CDR3 contains 15 residues. Germline-derived CDR1 and CDR2 are MNHEY and SMNVEV (reference sequence). Deletions cut 1 base from V and 2 bases from J, with 12 bases between. The CDR3 DNA follows: TGTGCCAGCAGTTTATTTCCAGGGGATCCCTACGAGCAGTACTTC. This translates into CASSLFPGDPYEQYF.

The chain recombines TRBV7-8 with TRBJ2-2, with D possibly TRBD2 on 6 matching bases. CDR1 is SGHVS and CDR2 is FQNEAQ in the germline V gene. V lost 1 base to trimming and J lost 4 bases, with 13 bases between them. The CDR3 contains 16 residues. The CDR3 nucleotides are TGTGCCAGCAGCTTAGGGTGGAGGGGTGCCACCGGGGAGCTGTTTTTT. Encoded protein: CASSLGWRGATGELFF. The variable domain in full, completed from reference TRBV7-8 and TRBJ2-2, reads GAGVSQSPRYKVAKRGQDVALRCDPISGHVSLFWYQQALGQGPEFLTYFQNEAQLDKSGLPSDRFFAERPEGSVSTLKIQRTQQEDSAVYLCASSLGWRGATGELFFGEGSRLTVL.

This chain links TRBV6-5 with TRBJ2-7; no clear D. The CDR3 length is 13 residues. Per the germline V gene, CDR1 is MNHEY and CDR2 is SVGAGI. V lost 4 bases and J lost 2, with 9 bases in between. Here the CDR3 reads CASSSGRAYEQYF. CDR3 nucleotides: TGTGCCAGCAGTTCAGGCAGAGCCTACGAGCAGTACTTC.

The rearrangement joins TRBV7-3 to TRBJ2-2; no firm D call. This CDR3 is built from 16 residues. Germline CDR1 SGHTA, CDR2 FQGTGA. Trimming left V 1 base short and J 1 base short, with 10 bases between. CDR3 nucleotide sequence: TGTGCCAGCAGCTTAAACGACTTACGGAACACCGGGGAGCTGTTTTTT. Translating gives CASSLNDLRNTGELFF.

The gene calls are TRBV28 and TRBJ2-3, with TRBD1 identical over 9 bases. CDR1 is MDHEN, CDR2 SYDVKM, per germline. This CDR3 has 15 amino acids. V shed 5 bases, J shed 6 bases, and the junction held 9 bases outside the gene matches. The CDR3 spells CASSRLGQGLDTQYF. The CDR3 coding sequence is TGTGCCAGCAGTAGATTAGGACAGGGGCTTGATACGCAGTATTTT.

About this clone itself: A read error is possible here, since a much larger clone lies one base away. J is TRBJ1-5 and V is TRBV7-2, with a weak D call TRBD1 (5 bases). This CDR3 has 14 residues. With 3 bases removed from V and 0 bases from J, the gap between germline ends came to 6 bases. Germline CDR1 reads SGHTA; CDR2 reads FQGNSA. Here the CDR3 reads CASSLQGSNQPQHF. The CDR3 DNA sequence: TGTGCCAGCAGCTTGCAGGGTAGCAATCAGCCCCAGCATTTT.

The rearrangement uses TRBV30 and TRBJ1-6; D gene ambiguous. Trimming cost V 3 bases and J 0 bases, with 12 bases left between them. The CDR3 sequence is 16 residues long. Germline lookup yields CDR1 GTSNPN and CDR2 SVGIG (reference sequence). The CDR3 region is CAWSLGLSSYNSPLHF. CDR3 nucleotides: TGTGCCTGGAGCCTAGGCTTAAGCTCCTATAATTCACCCCTCCACTTT.

The chain carries TRBV9 and TRBJ2-1; 16 bases are shared with TRBD2. There are 20 residues in the CDR3. The germline CDR1 and CDR2 sequences are SGDLS and YYNGEE. J gave up 2 bases and V 2 bases, and 10 bases lay outside the gene matches. The CDR3 DNA is TGTGCCAGCAGCGTCACGGCCGGGACTAGCGGGGGGGTCGCCTACAATGAGCAGTTCTTC. Translation gives CASSVTAGTSGGVAYNEQFF.

The chain combines TRBV20-1 with TRBJ1-1, with unresolved D. This CDR3 region has 16 residues. Trimming removed 3 bases at V and 4 bases at J, with 21 bases between. CDR1 is DFQATT and CDR2 is SNEGSKA in the germline V gene (reference sequence). CDR3 nucleotide sequence: TGCAGTGCTAGTACCCCAACGACCGCGGGGATCACTGAAGCTTTCTTT. This translates into CSASTPTTAGITEAFF.

The V gene is TRBV5-1, the J gene TRBJ2-1; TRBD2 matches 8 bases. Germline assignment: CDR1 SGHRS and CDR2 YFSETQ. Unmatched junction bases numbered 9, after V lost 7 bases and J lost 3 bases. This CDR3 spans 15 amino acids. The CDR3 nucleotides are TGCGCCAGCTGGCGGGGGGCAGCAATCTACAATGAGCAGTTCTTC. This encodes CASWRGAAIYNEQFF.

V gene TRBV5-1 combines with J gene TRBJ1-1; maybe TRBD1 (5 bases). Germline CDR1 is SGHRS and CDR2 is YFSETQ. CDR3 size: 13 residues. Trimming left V 8 bases short and J 0 bases short, with 11 bases between. CDR3 bases: TGCGCCAGTTCCCAGGGCATGAACACTGAAGCTTTCTTT. As protein: CASSQGMNTEAFF.

The sample holds one count of this clone. CDR3 region: CASRGQGANEKLFF. CDR3 coding DNA: TGTGCCAGCAGAGGACAGGGGGCTAATGAAAAACTGTTTTTT. V usage is TRBV6-6 and J usage is TRBJ1-4, with TRBD1 matching over 10 bases. The CDR3 length is 14 residues. Germline CDR1 and CDR2: MNHNY and SVGAGI (reference sequence). The junction had 1 base not matched to a gene; V was cut back by 6 bases and J by 3 bases.

The rearrangement joins TRBV4-3 to TRBJ2-7; a weak D match, TRBD2 (5 bases). V was trimmed by 0 bases and J by 3 bases, leaving 12 bases between them. CDR3 length equals 15 residues. CDR1 is LGHNA and CDR2 is YSLEER in the germline V gene. CDR3 sequence: CASSQDRGSGYEQYF. As DNA, the CDR3 is TGCGCCAGCAGCCAAGATCGAGGGTCGGGCTACGAGCAGTACTTC.

This sequence joins TRBV28 and TRBJ1-1; perhaps TRBD1 as D (5 bases). The CDR3 sequence is 12 residues long. V shed 6 bases and J shed 6 bases, with 11 bases lying between them. The germline V gene encodes CDR1 MDHEN and CDR2 SYDVKM. The CDR3, as DNA: TGTGCCAGCAGAGATCCAGGGTCTGAAGCTTTCTTT. Protein product: CASRDPGSEAFF. Based on the CDR3 plus reference TRBV28 and TRBJ1-1, the full variable domain is DVKVTQSSRYLVKRTGEKVFLECVQDMDHENMFWYRQDPGLGLRLIYFSYDVKMKEKGDIPEGYSVSREKKERFSLILESASTNQTSMYLCASRDPGSEAFFGQGTRLTVV.

This chain uses TRBV6-2 or TRBV6-3 with TRBJ2-1; TRBD2 agrees at 9 bases. Germline-derived CDR1 and CDR2 are MNHEY and SVGEGT. J was trimmed by 8 bases and V by 4 bases; bases with no gene match: 9. The CDR3 length is 15 residues. The CDR3 loop is CASSSLAGPLDEQFF. CDR3 bases: TGTGCCAGCAGTTCGCTAGCGGGGCCCTTAGATGAGCAGTTCTTC.

This rearrangement joins TRBV4-1 to TRBJ1-6; D ambiguous. Germline values: CDR1 MGHRA, CDR2 YSYEKL. With 2 bases removed from V and 3 bases from J, the gap between germline ends came to 11 bases. This CDR3 contains 16 residues. This CDR3 is CASSQKSGSYNSPLHF. CDR3 DNA: TGCGCCAGCAGCCAAAAAAGCGGCAGCTATAATTCACCCCTCCACTTT.

This clone was recorded only once. The chain couples TRBV6-1 to TRBJ2-7; weak D call: TRBD1 (6 bases). This CDR3 comprises 15 residues. The germline V gene has CDR1 MNHNS and CDR2 SASEGT. Trimming removed 2 bases at V and 3 bases at J, with 14 bases between. The CDR3 spells CASSEWVGGDYEQYF. The CDR3 DNA follows: TGTGCCAGCAGTGAATGGGTAGGGGGAGACTACGAGCAGTACTTC.